The clone carrying this TCR beta chain has at least ten counts. Its antigen remains unknown. Tagging with unique molecular identifiers was a feature of the TCR beta cDNA libraries. TCRdb passed the PCR reads through MiXCR, listing each CDR3 protein once. The table lists hundreds of thousands of distinct CDR3 sequences, 30% to 45% of them singletons. The data belong to a study of post-analysis software for immune sequencing data. Study-wide points: Four or five TRBV segments (TRBV5-6, TRBV5-1 and TRBV20-1 among them) occurred more frequently in patients than in controls.

Germline V gene lookup returns CDR1 DFQATT and CDR2 SNEGSKA (reference sequence). Trimming pared 3 bases from V and 2 bases from J, leaving 0 bases between. The CDR3 consists of 10 residues. This receptor was obtained from a girl aged 5 to 17 with multiple sclerosis. The V gene is TRBV20-1, the J gene TRBJ2-3; no clear D gene. The sequencing sample was made of blood. This CDR3 reads CSASTDTQYF. The CDR3 DNA follows: TGCAGTGCTAGCACAGATACGCAGTATTTT.